The subject of this entry is one T cell receptor beta chain. The data originate from a study of cytomegalovirus exposure and HLA in healthy donors. PCR involved 60 Vbeta and 13 Jbeta primers. Some clones are missing from TCRdb's copy, which holds only in-frame ones; the method was immunoSEQ multiplex PCR. The sample contains tens of thousands of clones, roughly 80% of which appear only once. Trimming stripped 0 bases from V and 2 bases from J, with 10 bases between. The CDR3 is 15 residues long. The germline gives CDR1 KGHSH, CDR2 LQKENI. Sequenced material: PBMCs. The receptor was derived from a man aged 60-69 years in good health and CMV-seropositive. The gene calls are TRBV18 and TRBJ1-1, with D hard to call. CDR3 in amino acids: CASSPPSSTNTEAFF. CDR3 sequence (DNA): TGTGCCAGCTCACCACCCTCGTCCACTAACACTGAAGCTTTCTTT.